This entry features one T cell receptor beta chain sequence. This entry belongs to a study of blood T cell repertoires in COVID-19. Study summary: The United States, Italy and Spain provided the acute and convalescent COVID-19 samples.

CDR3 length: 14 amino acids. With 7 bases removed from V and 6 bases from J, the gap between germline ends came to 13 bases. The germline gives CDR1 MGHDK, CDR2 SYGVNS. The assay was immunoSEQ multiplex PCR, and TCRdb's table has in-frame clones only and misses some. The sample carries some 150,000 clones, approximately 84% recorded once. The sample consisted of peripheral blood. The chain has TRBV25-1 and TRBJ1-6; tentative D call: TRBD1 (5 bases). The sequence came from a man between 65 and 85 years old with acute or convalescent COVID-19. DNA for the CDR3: TGTGCCAGCACCAGGGTAGGATCTAATTCACCCCTCCACTTT. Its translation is CASTRVGSNSPLHF.